The 28 T cell receptor beta chains listed next were all sequenced from one sample in a study of T cell responses to AZD1222 COVID-19 vaccine. Method: immunoSEQ multiplex PCR; TCRdb's copy keeps in-frame clones and lacks some. The repertoire includes roughly 110,000 clones, around 92% of them detected once, and about 7% sits in the top ten. The specimen was peripheral blood, collected on day 0 of AZD1222 vaccination. These receptors were obtained from an adult in good health.

The chain has TRBV28 and TRBJ2-7; 12 bases fit TRBD2. Per germline, CDR1 MDHEN and CDR2 SYDVKM. The length of the CDR3 is 15 residues. V lost 2 bases to trimming and J lost 5 bases; unmatched junction nucleotides: 4. The CDR3 DNA is TGTGCCAGCAGTTTAACTAGCGGGGGGTACAACGAGCAGTACTTC. Translated: CASSLTSGGYNEQYF.

CDR3 sequence reads: CASSQDRLSPLHF. The CDR3 DNA sequence: TGTGCCAGCAGCCAAGATCGTCTATCACCCCTCCACTTT. V is TRBV3-1 (or the pseudogene TRBV3-2) and J is TRBJ1-6; D unresolved. This CDR3 is 13 amino acids long. Germline values: CDR1 LGHDT, CDR2 YNNKEL (reference sequence). Trimming cost V 0 bases and J 10 bases, with 7 bases left between them.

The rearrangement uses TRBV7-8 and TRBJ1-4; 7 positions match TRBD1. After removal of 1 base from V and 8 bases from J, the junction contained 10 bases not matched to a gene. CDR1 is SGHVS, CDR2 FQNEAQ, per germline. The CDR3 contains 16 residues. The CDR3 is CASSLGDRLLGEKLFF. The CDR3 coding sequence is TGTGCCAGCAGCTTAGGGGACAGACTCTTAGGCGAAAAACTGTTTTTT. Based on the CDR3 plus reference TRBV7-8 and TRBJ1-4, the full variable domain is GAGVSQSPRYKVAKRGQDVALRCDPISGHVSLFWYQQALGQGPEFLTYFQNEAQLDKSGLPSDRFFAERPEGSVSTLKIQRTQQEDSAVYLCASSLGDRLLGEKLFFGSGTQLSVL.

The chain uses TRBV30 and TRBJ2-7; D unclear. This CDR3 is built from 11 residues. Trimming removed 4 bases at V and 4 bases at J, with 8 bases between. CDR1 is GTSNPN, CDR2 SVGIG, per germline (reference sequence). The CDR3 bases are TGTGCCTGGACAGAGAAGTACGAGCAGTACTTC. This gives the protein CAWTEKYEQYF.

The V and J genes are TRBV18 and TRBJ2-7, with a possible D match to TRBD1 (6 bases). Germline V CDR1 and CDR2: KGHSH, LQKENI. Deletions cut 3 bases from V and 3 bases from J, with 9 bases between. CDR3 size: 13 residues. The CDR3 DNA reads as TGTGCCAGCTCACCCATGGACAGCTACGAGCAGTACTTC. This sequence encodes CASSPMDSYEQYF.

CDR3 in amino acids: CASTTTGVATQYF. In nucleotides, the CDR3 is TGTGCCAGCACCACGACAGGGGTTGCGACCCAGTACTTC. The V call is TRBV12-3 or TRBV12-4, the J call TRBJ2-5; 8 bases map to TRBD1. The length of the CDR3 is 13 residues. After removal of 7 bases from V and 7 bases from J, the junction contained 8 bases not matched to a gene.

The chain combines TRBV2 with TRBJ1-5, with D hard to call. This CDR3 has 15 residues. Trimming removed 4 bases from V and 0 bases from J, with 10 bases in between. Germline V gene lookup returns CDR1 SNHLY and CDR2 FYNNEI. The CDR3 DNA follows: TGTGCCAGCAGTGGGACGGAGAATAGCAATCAGCCCCAGCATTTT. Protein sequence: CASSGTENSNQPQHF.

V is TRBV19 and J is TRBJ1-5, with unresolved D. The germline V gene has CDR1 LNHDA and CDR2 SQIVND (reference sequence). Trimming pared 11 bases from V and 0 bases from J, leaving 17 bases between. The CDR3 is 15 residues long. The CDR3 spells CAPTRHTRSNQPQHF. Written as DNA, the CDR3 is TGTGCCCCCACCCGTCACACCCGTAGCAATCAGCCCCAGCATTTT. Full variable domain (outside the CDR3, taken from reference TRBV19 and TRBJ1-5): DGGITQSPKYLFRKEGQNVTLSCEQNLNHDAMYWYRQDPGQGLRLIYYSQIVNDFQKGDIAEGYSVSREKKESFPLTVTSAQKNPTAFYLCAPTRHTRSNQPQHFGDGTRLSIL.

This clone has only a few counts. The chain couples TRBV5-8 to TRBJ2-7, with 10 bases aligning to TRBD1. Germline CDR1 is SGHTS and CDR2 is YDEGEE. With V trimmed by 0 bases and J by 2 bases, 2 bases remained unmatched. This CDR3 region has 15 residues. CDR3 residues: CASSLVGTGAYEQYF. In DNA, the CDR3 is TGTGCCAGCAGCTTGGTAGGGACAGGGGCCTACGAGCAGTACTTC.

The rearrangement links TRBV5-1 to TRBJ2-1; 11 bases are a match to TRBD2. Per the germline V gene, CDR1 is SGHRS and CDR2 is YFSETQ. This CDR3 contains 16 residues. The J segment lost 9 bases and the V segment lost 0 bases, leaving 8 bases of the junction unmatched. The CDR3 DNA is TGCGCCAGCAGCTTGGCAGCGAGACTAGCGGGACTTGAGCAGTTCTTC. As protein: CASSLAARLAGLEQFF. The full variable domain, in which reference TRBV5-1 and TRBJ2-1 provide the parts outside the CDR3, is KAGVTQTPRYLIKTRGQQVTLSCSPISGHRSVSWYQQTPGQGLQFLFEYFSETQRNKGNFPGRFSGRQFSNSRSEMNVSTLELGDSALYLCASSLAARLAGLEQFFGPGTRLTVL.

This clone turned up a few times. The V call is TRBV21-1, the J call TRBJ2-2; the DNA was not compared with TRBD1, the D call given in the table. TRBV21-1 is a recognized pseudogene. This CDR3 is 17 amino acids long. Here the CDR3 reads CASSNPARGHNTGELFF. The CDR3 DNA reads as TGTGCCAGCAGCAACCCAGCCAGGGGACATAACACCGGGGAGCTGTTTTTT.

This rearrangement joins TRBV6-6 to TRBJ1-4; TRBD1 matches 8 bases. Germline CDR1 is MNHNY and CDR2 is SVGAGI (reference sequence). Trimming cost V 5 bases and J 8 bases; bases outside gene matches: 16. CDR3 length: 17 amino acids. The DNA for the CDR3 is TGTGCCAGCAGTCACGGCCACAGGGGGTCGGGGCGCGAAAAACTGTTTTTT. Translated: CASSHGHRGSGREKLFF.

This sequence joins TRBV2 and TRBJ1-2; D gene uncertain. The germline V and J ends were trimmed by 7 bases and 7 bases, with 13 bases remaining between them. Germline assignment: CDR1 SNHLY and CDR2 FYNNEI. The CDR3 is 12 amino acids. In DNA form, the CDR3 reads TGTGCCAGCACCCTACCCCCCTCTGGCTACACCTTC. Translation gives CASTLPPSGYTF.

The genes are TRBV5-1 and TRBJ1-3; 8 nucleotides match TRBD1. The CDR3 extends over 16 amino acids. Trimming removed 4 bases from V and 2 bases from J; junction bases left unmatched: 8. Looked up from germline, CDR1 is SGHRS and CDR2 is YFSETQ. The CDR3 sequence: CASSLQTGDAGNTIYF. In nucleotides, the CDR3 is TGCGCCAGCAGCCTACAGACAGGGGATGCTGGAAACACCATATATTTT.

This chain links TRBV11-1 with TRBJ1-2, with a possible D match to TRBD1 (5 bases). CDR1 and CDR2 (germline): SGHAT, FQDESV (reference sequence). The CDR3 loop spans 15 amino acids. The V gene lost 6 bases and the J gene lost 0 bases, with 14 bases spanning the gap. The CDR3 protein is CASSGTARANYGYTF. CDR3 nucleotide sequence: TGTGCCAGCAGTGGAACAGCCAGGGCTAACTATGGCTACACCTTC.

The chain is built from TRBV3-1 (or the pseudogene TRBV3-2) and TRBJ2-3; 7 nucleotides match TRBD2. V shed 4 bases, J shed 4 bases, and the junction held 8 bases outside the gene matches. The CDR3 has 15 residues. CDR1 and CDR2 (germline): LGHDT, YNNKEL (reference sequence). This chain's CDR3 is CASSPLWAGADTQYF. The CDR3 DNA follows: TGTGCCAGCAGCCCTCTTTGGGCGGGGGCAGATACGCAGTATTTT.

This rearrangement joins TRBV24-1 to TRBJ2-5; 7 positions agree with TRBD1. Trimming removed 3 bases from V and 3 bases from J; junction bases left unmatched: 9. Germline loops: CDR1 KGHDR, CDR2 SFDVKD. The CDR3 contains 16 residues. The CDR3 DNA follows: TGTGCCACCAGTGATACACGGACAGGCTCGAAAGAGACCCAGTACTTC. It translates to CATSDTRTGSKETQYF.

The V call is TRBV18, the J call TRBJ2-2; 12 bases match TRBD2. CDR3 length equals 16 residues. CDR1 and CDR2 (germline): KGHSH, LQKENI. V trimming: 2 bases; J trimming: 5 bases; junction bases outside the gene matches: 3. This CDR3 reads CASSPTGLAGTGELFF. Written as DNA, the CDR3 is TGTGCCAGCTCACCAACAGGACTAGCGGGAACCGGGGAGCTGTTTTTT.

Written as DNA, the CDR3 is TGTGCCAGCAGCTTGTTAGTCCTAGCGGGAGTCGGGGAGCAGTTCTTC. Its protein is CASSLLVLAGVGEQFF. The genes are TRBV11-2 and TRBJ2-1; 10 bases align to TRBD2. CDR1 SGHAT and CDR2 FQNNGV come from the germline V gene. V shed 3 bases, J shed 10 bases, and the junction held 12 bases outside the gene matches. The CDR3 is 16 amino acids.

The chain joins TRBV5-4 to TRBJ1-5; D may be TRBD1 (6 bases). CDR1 and CDR2 (germline): SGHNT, YYREEE (reference sequence). This CDR3 has 14 residues. V was trimmed by 3 bases and J by 2 bases, leaving 9 bases between them. CDR3 sequence reads: CASSSGGGNQPQHF. In DNA, the CDR3 is TGTGCCAGCAGCTCGGGGGGCGGCAATCAGCCCCAGCATTTT.

The table lists this clone with a count of one. The V and J genes are TRBV19 and TRBJ2-2; no reliable D call. Germline CDR1 LNHDA, CDR2 SQIVND (reference sequence). The CDR3 length is 15 residues. V was trimmed by 1 base and J by 0 bases, leaving 6 bases between them. The CDR3 region has the DNA TGTGCCAGTAGTATAGGCAGCTCGAACACCGGGGAGCTGTTTTTT. It specifies CASSIGSSNTGELFF. The complete variable domain, with remaining parts taken from reference TRBV19 and TRBJ2-2, reads DGGITQSPKYLFRKEGQNVTLSCEQNLNHDAMYWYRQDPGQGLRLIYYSQIVNDFQKGDIAEGYSVSREKKESFPLTVTSAQKNPTAFYLCASSIGSSNTGELFFGEGSRLTVL.

The chain joins TRBV2 to TRBJ2-4; weak D call: TRBD1 (6 bases). This CDR3 contains 11 residues. The V end lost 6 bases, the J end lost 9 bases, and 9 bases lay between the germline ends. CDR1 and CDR2 (germline): SNHLY, FYNNEI. CDR3 region: CASRQGSIQYF. CDR3 DNA sequence: TGTGCCAGCAGGCAGGGGAGCATTCAGTACTTC. Combining the CDR3 with reference TRBV2 and TRBJ2-4 gives the whole variable domain EPEVTQTPSHQVTQMGQEVILRCVPISNHLYFYWYRQILGQKVEFLVSFYNNEISEKSEIFDDQFSVERPDGSNFTLKIRSTKLEDSAMYFCASRQGSIQYFGAGTRLSVL.

The V call is TRBV5-6, the J call TRBJ2-3; D ambiguous. The V gene's germline CDR1 is SGHDT and CDR2 YYEEEE. The length of the CDR3 is 15 residues. The V gene lost 2 bases and the J gene lost 6 bases, with 16 bases spanning the gap. The CDR3 here is CASSLPLTLPDTQYF. The CDR3 bases are TGTGCCAGCAGCTTACCCCTGACCCTCCCCGATACGCAGTATTTT.

The chain carries TRBV7-3 and TRBJ2-2; 8 bases fit TRBD2. Trimming took 5 bases from V and 5 from J; bases not matched to a gene: 1. Germline loops: CDR1 SGHTA, CDR2 FQGTGA. This CDR3 comprises 13 residues. CDR3 in DNA: TGTGCCAGCAGCCCGGGAGGGACCGGGGAGCTGTTTTTT. Protein sequence: CASSPGGTGELFF.

V gene TRBV4-3 combines with J gene TRBJ1-5, with D possibly TRBD1 on 5 matching bases. The CDR3 has 15 residues. Germline CDR1 reads LGHNA; CDR2 reads YSLEER. The V and J ends lost 3 bases and 4 bases respectively, with 13 bases between them. The CDR3 bases are TGCGCCAGCAGCCACCTAGCTGGGGGTAATCAGCCCCAGCATTTT. It translates to CASSHLAGGNQPQHF.

As DNA, the CDR3 is TGTGCCAGCAGCCCCCAGGGAACTGAAGCTTTCTTT. It yields the protein CASSPQGTEAFF. The V gene is TRBV3-1 (or the pseudogene TRBV3-2), the J gene TRBJ1-1, with D tentatively TRBD1 (5 bases). V was cut by 4 bases and J by 5 bases, with 8 bases left in between. The CDR3 is 12 residues long. Germline CDR1 reads LGHDT; CDR2 reads YNNKEL (reference sequence).

The V and J genes are TRBV5-1 and TRBJ1-4; TRBD1 aligns across 12 bases. V was clipped by 4 bases and J by 4 bases; unmatched bases: 5. The V gene's germline CDR1 is SGHRS and CDR2 YFSETQ. This CDR3 comprises 16 residues. The CDR3 DNA sequence: TGCGCCAGCAGCCTGGGACAGGGGGCCGGTAATGAAAAACTGTTTTTT. Residues: CASSLGQGAGNEKLFF. The full variable domain, completed using reference TRBV5-1 and TRBJ1-4, is KAGVTQTPRYLIKTRGQQVTLSCSPISGHRSVSWYQQTPGQGLQFLFEYFSETQRNKGNFPGRFSGRQFSNSRSEMNVSTLELGDSALYLCASSLGQGAGNEKLFFGSGTQLSVL.

A single count supports this clone. The rearrangement links TRBV28 to TRBJ1-1, with 7 bases matching TRBD1. Germline CDR1 is MDHEN and CDR2 is SYDVKM. The trim removed 8 bases at V and 6 bases at J, leaving 21 bases unmatched. This CDR3 has 17 residues. In DNA, the CDR3 is TGTGCCAGCGTCCTCGGAAGGGGGCGGGGTGGAATTCCTGAAGCTTTCTTT. Its protein product is CASVLGRGRGGIPEAFF.